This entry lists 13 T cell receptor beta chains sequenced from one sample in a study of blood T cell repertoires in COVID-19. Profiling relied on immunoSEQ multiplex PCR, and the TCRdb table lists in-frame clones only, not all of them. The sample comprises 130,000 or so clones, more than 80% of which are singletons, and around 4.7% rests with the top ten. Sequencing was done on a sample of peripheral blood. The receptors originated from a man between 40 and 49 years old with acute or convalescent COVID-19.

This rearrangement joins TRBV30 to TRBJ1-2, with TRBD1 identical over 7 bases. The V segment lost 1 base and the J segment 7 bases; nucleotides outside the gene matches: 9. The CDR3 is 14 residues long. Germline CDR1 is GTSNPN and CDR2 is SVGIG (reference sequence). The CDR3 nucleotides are TGTGCCTGGAGTGCCCGGAGGGCAGGGGGTGGCTACACCTTC. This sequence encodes CAWSARRAGGGYTF.

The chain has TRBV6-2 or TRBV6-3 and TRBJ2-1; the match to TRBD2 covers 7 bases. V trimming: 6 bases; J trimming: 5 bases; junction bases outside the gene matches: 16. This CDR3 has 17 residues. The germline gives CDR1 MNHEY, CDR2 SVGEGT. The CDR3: CASSPQTSAGFNNEQFF. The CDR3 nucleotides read TGTGCCAGCAGCCCTCAAACTAGCGCGGGATTTAACAATGAGCAGTTCTTC.

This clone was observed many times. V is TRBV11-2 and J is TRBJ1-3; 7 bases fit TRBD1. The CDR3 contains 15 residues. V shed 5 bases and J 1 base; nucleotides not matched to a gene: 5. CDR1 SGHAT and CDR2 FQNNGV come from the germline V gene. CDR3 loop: CASSRTGTSGNTIYF. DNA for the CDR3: TGTGCCAGCAGCCGGACAGGAACTTCTGGAAACACCATATATTTT.

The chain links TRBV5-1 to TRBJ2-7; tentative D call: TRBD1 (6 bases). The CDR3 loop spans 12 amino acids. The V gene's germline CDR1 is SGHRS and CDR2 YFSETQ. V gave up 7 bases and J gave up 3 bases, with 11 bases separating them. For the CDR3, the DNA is TGCGCCAGCGGTTTACAGGGCTACGAGCAGTACTTC. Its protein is CASGLQGYEQYF. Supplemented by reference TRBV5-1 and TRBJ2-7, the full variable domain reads KAGVTQTPRYLIKTRGQQVTLSCSPISGHRSVSWYQQTPGQGLQFLFEYFSETQRNKGNFPGRFSGRQFSNSRSEMNVSTLELGDSALYLCASGLQGYEQYFGPGTRLTVT.

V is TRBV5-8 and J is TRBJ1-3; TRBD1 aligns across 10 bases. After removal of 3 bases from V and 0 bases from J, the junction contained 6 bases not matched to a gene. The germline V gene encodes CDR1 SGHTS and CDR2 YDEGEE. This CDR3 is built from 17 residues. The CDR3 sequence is CASSYRTGGNSGNTIYF. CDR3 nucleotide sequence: TGTGCCAGCAGCTACAGGACAGGGGGAAACTCTGGAAACACCATATATTTT.

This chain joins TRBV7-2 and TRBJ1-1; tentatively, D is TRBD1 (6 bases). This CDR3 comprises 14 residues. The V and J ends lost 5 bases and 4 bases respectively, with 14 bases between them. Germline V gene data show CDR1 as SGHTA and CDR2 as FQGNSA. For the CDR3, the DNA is TGTGCCAGCAGCGGGGACATACCCGGCACTGAAGCTTTCTTT. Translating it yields CASSGDIPGTEAFF. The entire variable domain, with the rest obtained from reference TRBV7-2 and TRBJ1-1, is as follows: GAGVSQSPSNKVTEKGKDVELRCDPISGHTALYWYRQSLGQGLEFLIYFQGNSAPDKSGLPSDRFSAERTGGSVSTLTIQRTQQEDSAVYLCASSGDIPGTEAFFGQGTRLTVV.

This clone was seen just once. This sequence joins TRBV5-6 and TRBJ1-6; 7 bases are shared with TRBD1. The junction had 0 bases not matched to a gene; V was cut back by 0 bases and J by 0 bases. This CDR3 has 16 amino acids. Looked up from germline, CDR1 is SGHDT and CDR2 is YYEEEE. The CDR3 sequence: CASSLGTGSYNSPLHF. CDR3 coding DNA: TGTGCCAGCAGCTTGGGGACAGGCTCCTATAATTCACCCCTCCACTTT.

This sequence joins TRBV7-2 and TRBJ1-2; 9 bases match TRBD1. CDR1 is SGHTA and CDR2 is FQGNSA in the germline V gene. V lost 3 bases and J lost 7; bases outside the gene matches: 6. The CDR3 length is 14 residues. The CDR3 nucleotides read TGTGCCAGCAGCTTTCTACAGGGGGCGGGTGGCTACACCTTC. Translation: CASSFLQGAGGYTF.

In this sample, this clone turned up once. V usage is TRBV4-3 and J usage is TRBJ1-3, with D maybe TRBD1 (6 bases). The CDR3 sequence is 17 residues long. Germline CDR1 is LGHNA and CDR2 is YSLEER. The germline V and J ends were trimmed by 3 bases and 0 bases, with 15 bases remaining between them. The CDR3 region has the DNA TGCGCCAGCAGCCAGAAAGTTCAGGGGCTCTCTGGAAACACCATATATTTT. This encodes CASSQKVQGLSGNTIYF.

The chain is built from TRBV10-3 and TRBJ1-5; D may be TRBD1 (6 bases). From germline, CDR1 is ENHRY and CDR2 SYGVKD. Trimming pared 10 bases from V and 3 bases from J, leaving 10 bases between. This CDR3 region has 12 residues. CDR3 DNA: TGTGCCACCCGGGACACCAATCAGCCCCAGCATTTT. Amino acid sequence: CATRDTNQPQHF.

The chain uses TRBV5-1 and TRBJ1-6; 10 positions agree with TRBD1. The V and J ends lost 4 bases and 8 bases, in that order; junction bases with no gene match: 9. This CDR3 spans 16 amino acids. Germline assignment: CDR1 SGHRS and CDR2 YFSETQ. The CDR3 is CASSVTGGTEDSPLHF. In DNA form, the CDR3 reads TGCGCCAGCAGCGTGACAGGGGGCACGGAGGATTCACCCCTCCACTTT.

In DNA form, the CDR3 reads TGTGCCAGTACCACCGGGACAGGGGGCTTACAAGCTTTCTTT. It specifies CASTTGTGGLQAFF. This rearrangement joins TRBV19 to TRBJ1-1; 12 bases are shared with TRBD1. CDR1 LNHDA and CDR2 SQIVND come from the germline V gene (reference sequence). V dropped 7 bases and J dropped 9; count of bases not matched to a gene: 9. The CDR3 is 14 residues long. Looking up the rest from reference TRBV19 and TRBJ1-1 gives the full variable domain: DGGITQSPKYLFRKEGQNVTLSCEQNLNHDAMYWYRQDPGQGLRLIYYSQIVNDFQKGDIAEGYSVSREKKESFPLTVTSAQKNPTAFYLCASTTGTGGLQAFFGQGTRLTVV.

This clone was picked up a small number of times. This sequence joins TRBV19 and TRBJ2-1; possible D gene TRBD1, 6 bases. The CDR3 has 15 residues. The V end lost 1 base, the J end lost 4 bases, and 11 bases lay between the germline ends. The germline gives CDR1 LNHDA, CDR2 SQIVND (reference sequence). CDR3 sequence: CASSIVQGPYNEQFF. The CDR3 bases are TGTGCCAGTAGTATAGTTCAGGGGCCTTACAATGAGCAGTTCTTC.